These 16 T cell receptor beta chains share one sample of origin, sequenced in a study of blood T cell repertoires in COVID-19. Libraries were prepared by immunoSEQ multiplex PCR; TCRdb keeps only in-frame clonotypes and omits some of them. This repertoire shows about 300,000 clones, around 89% found once; its top ten account for around 1.6%. The sequenced sample consisted of peripheral blood. The receptors were gathered from a woman aged 25-40 years with COVID-19, enrolled during active disease.

Concerning this clone itself: Distinct nucleotide sequences in the sample also encode this CDR3. The rearrangement uses TRBV7-2 and TRBJ1-4; no firm D call. The CDR3 extends over 15 amino acids. In germline, CDR1 is SGHTA, CDR2 FQGNSA. Trimming left V 1 base short and J 0 bases short, with 6 bases between. The DNA for the CDR3 is TGTGCCAGCAGCTTAGGCACGGCAACTAATGAAAAACTGTTTTTT. Translated, it gives CASSLGTATNEKLFF.

This chain joins TRBV30 and TRBJ1-2; D is unresolved. Germline values: CDR1 GTSNPN, CDR2 SVGIG (reference sequence). V gave up 2 bases and J gave up 4 bases, with 11 bases separating them. The CDR3 loop spans 13 amino acids. Here the CDR3 DNA reads TGTGCCTGGAGTCCAGGAATTTCCTATGGCTACACCTTC. Encoded protein: CAWSPGISYGYTF.

V and J are TRBV6-5 and TRBJ2-4; possibly TRBD1 for D (5 bases). The CDR3 runs to 14 residues. Deletions cut 2 bases from V and 9 bases from J, with 14 bases between. Per the germline V gene, CDR1 is MNHEY and CDR2 is SVGAGI. CDR3 region: CASSYVAGMGIQYF. CDR3 nucleotides: TGTGCCAGCAGTTACGTGGCAGGGATGGGCATTCAGTACTTC.

The CDR3: CASSEQSGYYGYTF. DNA of the CDR3: TGTGCCAGCAGTGAACAGTCAGGGTACTATGGCTACACCTTC. The V call is TRBV2, the J call TRBJ1-2; a weak D match, TRBD1 (5 bases). The CDR3 has 14 amino acids. Germline V gives CDR1 SNHLY, CDR2 FYNNEI. Trimming took off 2 bases at V and 3 bases at J, with 10 bases between the two ends.

The chain carries TRBV7-8 and TRBJ2-5; the D gene is possibly TRBD2 (7 bases). The CDR3 runs to 14 residues. Germline V gene sequence: CDR1 SGHVS, CDR2 FQNEAQ. The V and J ends lost 5 bases and 5 bases respectively, with 15 bases between them. This CDR3 is CASSTGAGAETQYF. The CDR3 DNA sequence: TGTGCCAGCAGCACCGGTGCGGGGGCCGAGACCCAGTACTTC.

This clone was detected only once. V usage is TRBV18 and J usage is TRBJ1-2; D perhaps matches TRBD1 (6 bases). CDR3 size: 14 residues. The germline V gene encodes CDR1 KGHSH and CDR2 LQKENI. V gave up 0 bases and J gave up 8 bases, with 13 bases separating them. CDR3 region: CASSPPAGARGYTF. The CDR3 DNA sequence: TGTGCCAGCTCACCACCAGCGGGGGCCCGGGGCTACACCTTC.

The CDR3 here is CASSNWAWDRKGGRPPRVTDTQYF. Here the CDR3 DNA reads TGTGCCAGCAGCAACTGGGCATGGGACCGAAAGGGAGGCCGTCCCCCTCGTGTCACAGATACGCAGTATTTT. V gene TRBV21-1 combines with J gene TRBJ2-3; no check of the table's D call, TRBD2, against the DNA was made. TRBV21-1 is termed a pseudogene. This CDR3 has 24 residues.

This chain uses TRBV7-9 with TRBJ2-3; D is undetermined. The CDR3 runs to 14 residues. Trimming left V 1 base short and J 1 base short, with 6 bases between. The germline V gene has CDR1 SEHNR and CDR2 FQNEAQ (reference sequence). The CDR3 bases are TGTGCCAGCAGCTTAGAAAAGCGCACAGATACGCAGTATTTT. It encodes CASSLEKRTDTQYF.

The chain recombines TRBV6-5 with TRBJ1-5, with TRBD1 matching over 9 bases. Germline V gives CDR1 MNHEY, CDR2 SVGAGI. This CDR3 contains 14 residues. V was clipped by 5 bases and J by 8 bases; unmatched bases: 7. CDR3 in DNA: TGTGCCAGCAGTCGGGACAGGGACCGGGAGCCCCAGCATTTT. Translated, it gives CASSRDRDREPQHF.

The rearrangement uses TRBV27 and TRBJ1-1; 11 bases map to TRBD1. V trimming: 4 bases; J trimming: 6 bases; junction bases outside the gene matches: 7. Germline V CDR1 and CDR2: MNHEY, SMNVEV (reference sequence). The CDR3 is 15 amino acids. CDR3: CASSSRTGGWSEAFF. DNA for the CDR3: TGTGCCAGCAGTTCCCGGACAGGGGGCTGGTCTGAAGCTTTCTTT.

J is TRBJ1-2 and V is TRBV6-5; weak D call: TRBD1 (6 bases). The V end was cut by 8 bases, the J end by 4 bases, with 17 bases between. Germline CDR1 and CDR2: MNHEY and SVGAGI. This CDR3 comprises 14 residues. The DNA for the CDR3 is TGTGCCAGCTGCAGAACACAGGGCTCCTATGGCTACACCTTC. This encodes CASCRTQGSYGYTF.

The genes are TRBV5-8 and TRBJ1-6; 8 nucleotides agree with TRBD1. CDR1 and CDR2 from the germline V gene are SGHTS and YDEGEE. Losses at the gene ends were 0 bases for V and 9 bases for J; bases not matched to a gene: 11. The CDR3 sequence is 17 residues long. CDR3 protein: CASSLGTWTGTISPLHF. The CDR3 DNA follows: TGTGCCAGCAGCTTGGGGACCTGGACAGGGACGATTTCACCCCTCCACTTT.

The V gene is TRBV4-1, the J gene TRBJ1-2; D may be TRBD1 (5 bases). Trimming took off 4 bases at V and 5 bases at J, with 14 bases between the two ends. There are 14 residues in the CDR3. Germline V CDR1 and CDR2: MGHRA, YSYEKL. The CDR3 spells CASSLGPAGYGYTF. The CDR3 bases are TGCGCCAGCAGCCTCGGGCCAGCAGGGTATGGCTACACCTTC.

The gene calls are TRBV7-9 and TRBJ2-7; TRBD1 matches 10 bases. Germline values: CDR1 SEHNR, CDR2 FQNEAQ (reference sequence). V lost 4 bases, J lost 7 bases, and 13 bases stayed unmatched. The CDR3 has 16 amino acids. The DNA for the CDR3 is TGTGCCAGCAGCTCCGCGGGGGACAGGGGAGAGAGGGAGCAGTACGTC. As protein: CASSSAGDRGEREQYV.

The genes are TRBV20-1 and TRBJ1-2; perhaps TRBD1 as D (6 bases). The germline V and J ends were trimmed by 3 bases and 5 bases, with 13 bases remaining between them. This CDR3 spans 13 amino acids. Germline CDR1 reads DFQATT; CDR2 reads SNEGSKA (reference sequence). Here the CDR3 reads CSASRGTDYGYTF. CDR3 DNA sequence: TGCAGTGCTAGTAGGGGGACGGATTATGGCTACACCTTC.

This sequence joins TRBV7-2 and TRBJ2-1, with 8 positions matching TRBD1. V gave up 7 bases and J gave up 2 bases; unmatched junction bases: 7. Germline V gene sequence: CDR1 SGHTA, CDR2 FQGNSA. The CDR3 spans 15 residues. The CDR3 bases are TGTGCCAGCAACTTGGACAGGGCCGCCTACAATGAGCAGTTCTTC. It specifies CASNLDRAAYNEQFF.